This TCR beta chain was profiled in a study of blood T cell repertoires in COVID-19. Study details: PBMCs, B-cell-depleted T cells, or T cells provided the cDNA or gDNA that made up the material.

The J segment lost 3 bases and the V segment lost 5 bases, leaving 7 bases of the junction unmatched. The CDR3 length is 15 residues. Germline V gene data show CDR1 as LGHDT and CDR2 as YNNKEL (reference sequence). Sequencing used immunoSEQ multiplex PCR; TCRdb keeps in-frame clones, though not all of them. The sample lists 150,000 or so clones, about four fifths seen once, with roughly 3% in the top ten. The sequence was collected from a woman older than 75 with acute or convalescent COVID-19. Sequencing was carried out using peripheral blood. The rearrangement links TRBV3-1 (or the pseudogene TRBV3-2) to TRBJ1-2; 9 nucleotides line up with TRBD1. The CDR3 bases are TGTGCCAGCAGCTTCACAGGGGGCAGAGACTATGGCTACACCTTC. This translates into CASSFTGGRDYGYTF.